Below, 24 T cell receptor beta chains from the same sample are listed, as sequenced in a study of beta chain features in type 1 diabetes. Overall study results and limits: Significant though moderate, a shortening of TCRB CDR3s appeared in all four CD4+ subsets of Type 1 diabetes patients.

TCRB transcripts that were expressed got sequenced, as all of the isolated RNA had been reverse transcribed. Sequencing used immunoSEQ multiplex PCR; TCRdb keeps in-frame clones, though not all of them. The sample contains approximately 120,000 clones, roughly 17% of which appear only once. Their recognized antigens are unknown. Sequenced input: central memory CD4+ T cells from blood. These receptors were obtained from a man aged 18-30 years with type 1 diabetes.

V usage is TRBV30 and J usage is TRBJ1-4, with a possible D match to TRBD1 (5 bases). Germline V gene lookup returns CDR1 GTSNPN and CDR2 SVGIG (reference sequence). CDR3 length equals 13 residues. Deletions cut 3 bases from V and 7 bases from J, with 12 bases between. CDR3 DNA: TGTGCCTGGAGCCGGCAGGGAAGTGAAAAACTGTTTTTT. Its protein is CAWSRQGSEKLFF.

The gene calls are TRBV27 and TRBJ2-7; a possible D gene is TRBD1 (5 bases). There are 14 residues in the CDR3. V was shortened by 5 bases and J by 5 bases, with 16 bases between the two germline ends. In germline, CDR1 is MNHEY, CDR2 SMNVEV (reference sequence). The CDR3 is CASSTQGGMDEQYF. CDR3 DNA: TGTGCCAGCAGTACCCAGGGTGGGATGGACGAGCAGTACTTC.

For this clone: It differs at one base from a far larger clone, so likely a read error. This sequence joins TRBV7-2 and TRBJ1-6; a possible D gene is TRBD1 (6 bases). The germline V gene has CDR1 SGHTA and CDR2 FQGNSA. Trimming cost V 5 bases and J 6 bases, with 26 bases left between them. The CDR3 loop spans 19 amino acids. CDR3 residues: CASSILGFRLGAGNSPLHF. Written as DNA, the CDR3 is TGTGCCAGCAGCATCCTTGGTTTTCGACTGGGGGCTGGTAATTCACCCCTCCACTTT.

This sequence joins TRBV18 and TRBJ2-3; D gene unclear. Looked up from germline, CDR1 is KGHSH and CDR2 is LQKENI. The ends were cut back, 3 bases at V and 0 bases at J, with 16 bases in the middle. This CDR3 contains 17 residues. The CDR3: CASSPFTSGRSTDTQYF. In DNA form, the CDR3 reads TGTGCCAGCTCACCGTTTACCTCCGGGCGAAGCACAGATACGCAGTATTTT.

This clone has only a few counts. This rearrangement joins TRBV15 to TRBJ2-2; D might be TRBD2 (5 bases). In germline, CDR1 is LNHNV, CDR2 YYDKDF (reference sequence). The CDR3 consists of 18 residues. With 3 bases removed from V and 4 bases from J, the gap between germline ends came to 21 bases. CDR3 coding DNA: TGTGCCACCAGCAGGCCACAAACGATGGCTGGACTCACCGGGGAGCTGTTTTTT. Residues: CATSRPQTMAGLTGELFF. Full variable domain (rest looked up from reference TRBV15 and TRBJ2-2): DAMVIQNPRYQVTQFGKPVTLSCSQTLNHNVMYWYQQKSSQAPKLLFHYYDKDFNNEADTPDNFQSRRPNTSFCFLDIRSPGLGDTAMYLCATSRPQTMAGLTGELFFGEGSRLTVL.

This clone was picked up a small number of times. CDR3 protein: CASSQGSDYGYTF. CDR3 DNA: TGTGCCAGCAGCCAAGGGAGTGACTATGGCTACACCTTC. The chain couples TRBV4-2 to TRBJ1-2; D not resolved. CDR3 length: 13 residues. Germline CDR1 reads LGHNA; CDR2 reads YNFKEQ. Trimming cost V 1 base and J 3 bases, with 6 bases left between them.

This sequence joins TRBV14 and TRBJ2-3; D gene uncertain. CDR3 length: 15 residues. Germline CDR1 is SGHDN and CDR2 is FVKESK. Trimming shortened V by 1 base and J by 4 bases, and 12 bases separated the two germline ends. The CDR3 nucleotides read TGTGCCAGCAGCCAAGGGAACGGGTGGGCAGATACGCAGTATTTT. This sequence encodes CASSQGNGWADTQYF.

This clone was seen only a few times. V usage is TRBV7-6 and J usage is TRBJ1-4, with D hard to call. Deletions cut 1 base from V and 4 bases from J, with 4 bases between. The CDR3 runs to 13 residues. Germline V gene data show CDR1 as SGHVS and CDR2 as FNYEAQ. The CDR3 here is CASSLEFNEKLFF. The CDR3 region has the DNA TGTGCCAGCAGCTTAGAGTTTAATGAAAAACTGTTTTTT.

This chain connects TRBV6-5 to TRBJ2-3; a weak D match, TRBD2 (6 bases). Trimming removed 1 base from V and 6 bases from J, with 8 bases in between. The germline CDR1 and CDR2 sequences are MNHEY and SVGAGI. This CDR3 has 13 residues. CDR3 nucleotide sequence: TGTGCCAGCAGTTACTACCGGGAGGATACGCAGTATTTT. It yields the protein CASSYYREDTQYF.

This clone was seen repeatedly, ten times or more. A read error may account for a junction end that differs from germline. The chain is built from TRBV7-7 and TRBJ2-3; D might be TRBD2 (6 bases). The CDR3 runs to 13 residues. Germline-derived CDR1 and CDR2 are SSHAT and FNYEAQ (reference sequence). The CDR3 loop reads CASSLASADTQYF. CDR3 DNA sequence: TGTGCTAGCAGCTTAGCTAGCGCAGATACGCAGTATTTT.

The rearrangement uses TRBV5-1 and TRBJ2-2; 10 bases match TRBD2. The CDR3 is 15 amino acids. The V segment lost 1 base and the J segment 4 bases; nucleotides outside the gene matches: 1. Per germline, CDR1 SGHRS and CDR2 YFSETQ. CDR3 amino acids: CASSLLAGGTGELFF. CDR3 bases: TGCGCCAGCAGCTTGTTAGCGGGAGGCACCGGGGAGCTGTTTTTT.

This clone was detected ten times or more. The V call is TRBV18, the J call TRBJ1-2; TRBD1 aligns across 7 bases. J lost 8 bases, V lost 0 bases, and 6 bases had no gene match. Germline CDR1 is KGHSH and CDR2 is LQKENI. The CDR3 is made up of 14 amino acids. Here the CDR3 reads CASSPPAGGRGYTF. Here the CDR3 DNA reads TGTGCCAGCTCACCACCTGCAGGGGGACGGGGCTACACCTTC.

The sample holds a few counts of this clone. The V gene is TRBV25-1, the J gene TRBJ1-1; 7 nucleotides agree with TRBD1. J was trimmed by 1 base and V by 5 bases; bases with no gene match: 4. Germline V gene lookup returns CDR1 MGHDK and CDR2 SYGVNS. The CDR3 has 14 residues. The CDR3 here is CASSWGQRNTEAFF. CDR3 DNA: TGTGCCAGCAGTTGGGGACAGAGGAACACTGAAGCTTTCTTT.

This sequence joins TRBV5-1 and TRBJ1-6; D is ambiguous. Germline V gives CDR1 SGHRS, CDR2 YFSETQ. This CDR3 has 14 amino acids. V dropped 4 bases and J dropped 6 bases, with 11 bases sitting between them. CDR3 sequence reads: CASSPGNGNSPLHF. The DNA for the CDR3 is TGCGCCAGCAGCCCAGGAAATGGTAATTCACCCCTCCACTTT.

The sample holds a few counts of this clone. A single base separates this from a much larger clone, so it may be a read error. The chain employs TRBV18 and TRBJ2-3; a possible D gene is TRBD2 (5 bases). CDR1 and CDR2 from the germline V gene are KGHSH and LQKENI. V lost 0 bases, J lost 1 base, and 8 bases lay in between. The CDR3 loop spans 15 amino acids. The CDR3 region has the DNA TGTGCCAGCTCACCACCTCTGAGGGGCACAGATACGCAGTATTTT. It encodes CASSPPLRGTDTQYF.

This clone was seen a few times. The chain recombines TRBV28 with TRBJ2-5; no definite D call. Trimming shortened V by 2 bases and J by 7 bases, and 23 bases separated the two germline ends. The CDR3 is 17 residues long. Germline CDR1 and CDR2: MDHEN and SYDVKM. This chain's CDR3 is CASSLRTSGSSEWTQYF. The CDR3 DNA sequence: TGTGCCAGCAGTTTACGGACGTCGGGCAGCAGTGAGTGGACCCAGTACTTC.

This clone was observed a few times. CDR3 region: CASSYAGDRVTDTQYF. Here the CDR3 DNA reads TGTGCCAGCAGTTACGCGGGGGACAGAGTAACAGATACGCAGTATTTT. The chain has TRBV6-5 and TRBJ2-3, with D perhaps being TRBD1 or TRBD2 (7 bases each). Germline V CDR1 and CDR2: MNHEY, SVGAGI. This CDR3 contains 16 residues. V was clipped by 2 bases and J by 3 bases, with 15 bases between them.

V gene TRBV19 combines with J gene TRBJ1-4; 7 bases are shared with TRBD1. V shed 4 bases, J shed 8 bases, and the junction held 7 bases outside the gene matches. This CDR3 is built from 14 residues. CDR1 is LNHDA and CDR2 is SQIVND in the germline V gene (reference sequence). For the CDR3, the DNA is TGTGCCAGTAGTACGTCGGACAGGTGGGAAAAACTGTTTTTT. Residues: CASSTSDRWEKLFF. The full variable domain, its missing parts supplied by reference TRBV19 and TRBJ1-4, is DGGITQSPKYLFRKEGQNVTLSCEQNLNHDAMYWYRQDPGQGLRLIYYSQIVNDFQKGDIAEGYSVSREKKESFPLTVTSAQKNPTAFYLCASSTSDRWEKLFFGSGTQLSVL.

CDR3 residues: CASSAAAGANTDTQYF. The CDR3 DNA reads as TGTGCCAGCAGTGCCGCGGCGGGGGCCAACACAGATACGCAGTATTTT. This chain uses TRBV28 with TRBJ2-3, with D possibly matching TRBD2 (7 bases). Trimming removed 5 bases at V and 2 bases at J, with 17 bases between. This CDR3 contains 16 residues. Germline-derived CDR1 and CDR2 are MDHEN and SYDVKM.

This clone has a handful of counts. CDR3 sequence (DNA): TGCAGCGTTGAAAGAACGGGGTCTGAGCAGTTCTTC. This encodes CSVERTGSEQFF. The chain combines TRBV29-1 with TRBJ2-1, with a possible D match to TRBD2 (5 bases). Trimming shortened V by 2 bases and J by 9 bases, and 11 bases separated the two germline ends. The CDR3 extends over 12 amino acids. Germline V gene sequence: CDR1 SQVTM, CDR2 ANQGSEA.

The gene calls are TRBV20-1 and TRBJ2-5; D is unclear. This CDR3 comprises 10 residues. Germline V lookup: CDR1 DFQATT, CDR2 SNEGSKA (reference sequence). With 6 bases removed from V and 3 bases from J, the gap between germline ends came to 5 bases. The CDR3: CSADKETQYF. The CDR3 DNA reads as TGCAGTGCCGATAAAGAGACCCAGTACTTC.

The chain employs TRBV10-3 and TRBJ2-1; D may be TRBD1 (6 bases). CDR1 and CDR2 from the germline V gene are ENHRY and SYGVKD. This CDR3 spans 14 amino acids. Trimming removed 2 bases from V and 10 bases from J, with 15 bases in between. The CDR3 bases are TGTGCCATCAGTGAGGCAAGAGGGGGAAACGAGCAGTTCTTC. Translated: CAISEARGGNEQFF.

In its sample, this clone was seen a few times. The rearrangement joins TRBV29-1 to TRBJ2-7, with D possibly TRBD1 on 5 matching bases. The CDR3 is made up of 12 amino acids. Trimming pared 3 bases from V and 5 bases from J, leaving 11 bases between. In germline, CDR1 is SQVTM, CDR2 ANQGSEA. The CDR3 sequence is CSVEERGDEQYF. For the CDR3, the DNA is TGCAGCGTTGAGGAAAGGGGCGACGAGCAGTACTTC.

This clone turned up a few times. The CDR3 coding sequence is TGCAGCGCACAGGGCGCTTTAGGAGAGACCCAGTACTTC. Amino acids: CSAQGALGETQYF. This chain joins TRBV29-1 and TRBJ2-5; perhaps TRBD1 as D (6 bases). The CDR3 loop spans 13 amino acids. Germline assignment: CDR1 SQVTM and CDR2 ANQGSEA. V shed 7 bases and J shed 4 bases, with 16 bases lying between them.